The 27 T cell receptor beta chains reported below all come from one sample, sequenced in a study of response to subunit inactivated influenza vaccine. One entry per CDR3 protein, called by TCRdb with MiXCR from the RT-PCR reads. The table records about 480,000 distinct CDR3 sequences, around 25% of them present only once. This specimen consisted of CD4+ T cells sorted from PBMCs, obtained more than 4 days after vaccination. The receptors come from a man in his fifties or sixties who received an inactivated influenza vaccine.

The chain carries TRBV20-1 and TRBJ2-3; 7 bases align to TRBD1. The length of the CDR3 is 16 residues. V lost 0 bases and J lost 8; bases outside the gene matches: 14. The germline CDR1 and CDR2 sequences are DFQATT and SNEGSKA (reference sequence). The CDR3 sequence is CSARERDSLLLGTQYF. CDR3 nucleotides: TGCAGTGCTAGAGAGAGGGACAGCCTGTTGCTGGGTACGCAGTATTTT.

Here the CDR3 reads CASSPSHQGQPQHF. The CDR3 nucleotides read TGTGCCAGCAGTCCCTCTCACCAGGGTCAGCCCCAGCATTTT. The rearrangement uses TRBV6-1 and TRBJ1-5, with a weak D call TRBD1 (5 bases). V was pared by 5 bases and J by 6 bases, with 14 bases between. Germline CDR1 and CDR2: MNHNS and SASEGT. CDR3 length equals 14 residues.

This clonotype appeared a few times. V and J are TRBV7-8 and TRBJ2-1, with 10 bases that match TRBD1. Trimming at V came to 5 bases and at J to 8 bases, leaving 9 bases not matched to a gene. The V gene's germline CDR1 is SGHVS and CDR2 FQNEAQ. The CDR3 totals 15 residues. The CDR3 loop is CASSLGQGRPDEQFF. CDR3 coding DNA: TGTGCCAGCAGCCTGGGACAGGGGCGGCCCGATGAGCAGTTCTTC.

V usage is TRBV12-3 or TRBV12-4 and J usage is TRBJ2-5; D perhaps matches TRBD2 (6 bases). Trimming pared 6 bases from V and 3 bases from J, leaving 14 bases between. The CDR3 has 14 residues. The CDR3 sequence: CASSRGNGKETQYF. The CDR3 region has the DNA TGTGCCAGCAGCCGGGGGAACGGCAAAGAGACCCAGTACTTC.

V usage is TRBV10-3 and J usage is TRBJ2-4, with D perhaps TRBD2 (5 bases). Trimming removed 0 bases from V and 6 bases from J, with 15 bases in between. The germline V gene has CDR1 ENHRY and CDR2 SYGVKD. The CDR3 is 16 amino acids. This CDR3 is CAISESTKSRANIQYF. The CDR3 DNA reads as TGTGCCATCAGTGAGTCGACGAAGTCGCGGGCAAACATTCAGTACTTC.

This clonotype was picked up a small number of times. The rearrangement links TRBV6-1 to TRBJ2-2; TRBD2 might be the D (6 bases). V lost 10 bases, J lost 3 bases, and 18 bases lay in between. The CDR3 is made up of 15 amino acids. Per germline, CDR1 MNHNS and CDR2 SASEGT. DNA for the CDR3: TGTGCCACTGGCTACGGAGGGTGGGACACCGGGGAGCTGTTTTTT. The encoded protein is CATGYGGWDTGELFF.

The rearrangement links TRBV9 to TRBJ2-3; 9 bases align to TRBD1. The V and J ends lost 4 bases and 1 base, in that order; junction bases with no gene match: 7. The germline V gene has CDR1 SGDLS and CDR2 YYNGEE. The CDR3 is made up of 16 amino acids. For the CDR3, the DNA is TGTGCCAGCAGCCCAGGGGACAGGGACCGCACAGATACGCAGTATTTT. This sequence encodes CASSPGDRDRTDTQYF.

The chain has TRBV20-1 and TRBJ2-5, with D uncertain. This CDR3 has 14 residues. The germline V and J ends were trimmed by 7 bases and 0 bases, with 15 bases remaining between them. CDR1 is DFQATT, CDR2 SNEGSKA, per germline (reference sequence). CDR3 sequence (DNA): TGCAGTGTGTTGTCGGAACTGTACCAAGAGACCCAGTACTTC. It yields the protein CSVLSELYQETQYF.

The count of this clonotype is one. The rearrangement uses TRBV5-1 and TRBJ2-5; 13 bases map to TRBD2. CDR1 SGHRS and CDR2 YFSETQ come from the germline V gene. The CDR3 is made up of 17 amino acids. With 4 bases clipped from V and 1 base from J, the junction kept 7 bases outside the gene matches. Here the CDR3 DNA reads TGCGCCAGCAGCGAGAGACTAGCGGGGGGATTCCAAGAGACCCAGTACTTC. Protein product: CASSERLAGGFQETQYF.

This clonotype showed up just a few times. The chain is built from TRBV4-3 and TRBJ2-7; D unresolved. Germline CDR1 LGHNA, CDR2 YSLEER. The CDR3 covers 14 residues. Trimming pared 1 base from V and 0 bases from J, leaving 7 bases between. The chain's CDR3 is CASSQAIDSYEQYF. CDR3 nucleotides: TGCGCCAGCAGCCAAGCCATTGACTCCTACGAGCAGTACTTC.

This rearrangement joins TRBV9 to TRBJ2-2; no firm D call. The CDR3 has 14 amino acids. Germline assignment: CDR1 SGDLS and CDR2 YYNGEE. Trimming left V 1 base short and J 4 bases short, with 8 bases between. The CDR3 DNA is TGTGCCAGCAGCGTAAGCCAGGCCACCGGGGAGCTGTTTTTT. Its protein is CASSVSQATGELFF.

Comments on this clonotype: It may be a read error: a sequence one base away is much more abundant. The chain joins TRBV12-3 or TRBV12-4 to TRBJ1-1; D is unclear. Trimming cost V 2 bases and J 6 bases, with 4 bases left between them. The CDR3 is 11 amino acids. The CDR3 nucleotides are TGTGCCAGCAGTTTATACGCTGAAGCTTTCTTT. Protein product: CASSLYAEAFF.

The J gene is TRBJ2-3, the V gene TRBV20-1; D unclear. Trimming shortened V by 7 bases and J by 3 bases, and 8 bases separated the two germline ends. Germline CDR1 reads DFQATT; CDR2 reads SNEGSKA (reference sequence). This CDR3 contains 11 residues. Written as DNA, the CDR3 is TGCAGTGTTTACCCTACAGATACGCAGTATTTT. Translated: CSVYPTDTQYF.

CDR3 sequence: CASSRTGDQETQYF. The DNA for the CDR3 is TGTGCCAGTAGCCGCACAGGGGACCAAGAGACCCAGTACTTC. This chain connects TRBV19 to TRBJ2-5; 7 nucleotides line up with TRBD1. Germline loops: CDR1 LNHDA, CDR2 SQIVND (reference sequence). The CDR3 is made up of 14 amino acids. With 6 bases clipped from V and 0 bases from J, the junction kept 4 bases outside the gene matches.

In this sample, this clonotype turned up many times. The chain uses TRBV20-1 and TRBJ2-1, with TRBD2 matching over 8 bases. The germline V gene encodes CDR1 DFQATT and CDR2 SNEGSKA (reference sequence). The CDR3 runs to 13 residues. J lost 7 bases, V lost 6 bases, and 8 bases had no gene match. DNA for the CDR3: TGCAGTGCAAGTAGCGGGACGGTAAATGAGCAGTTCTTC. This translates into CSASSGTVNEQFF.

There are a few counts of this clonotype. This sequence joins TRBV10-3 and TRBJ2-3; 9 nucleotides align to TRBD2. The J segment lost 15 bases and the V segment lost 6 bases, leaving 10 bases of the junction unmatched. CDR3 size: 12 residues. From germline, CDR1 is ENHRY and CDR2 SYGVKD. The CDR3 spells CAIRRNSGSVYF. Written as DNA, the CDR3 is TGTGCCATCAGACGGAATAGCGGGAGTGTCTATTTT.

This clonotype has more than one count but fewer than ten. V usage is TRBV12-3 or TRBV12-4 and J usage is TRBJ2-3; D is uncertain. The CDR3 runs 11 residues. The V end lost 6 bases, the J end lost 8 bases, and 9 bases lay between the germline ends. CDR3 DNA sequence: TGTGCCAGCAGCCCCTCGGGTACGCAGTATTTT. Translating it yields CASSPSGTQYF.

V gene TRBV20-1 combines with J gene TRBJ2-1; TRBD2 agrees at 10 bases. The junction had 5 bases not matched to a gene; V was cut back by 4 bases and J by 5 bases. In germline, CDR1 is DFQATT, CDR2 SNEGSKA (reference sequence). This CDR3 comprises 14 residues. The CDR3 sequence: CSAKGLATNNEQFF. The CDR3 DNA sequence: TGCAGTGCTAAGGGACTAGCGACTAACAATGAGCAGTTCTTC.

This clonotype was observed a single time. V is TRBV10-3 and J is TRBJ2-7; D perhaps matches TRBD2 (6 bases). Per the germline V gene, CDR1 is ENHRY and CDR2 is SYGVKD. V was clipped by 0 bases and J by 2 bases, with 8 bases between them. The CDR3 is 14 amino acids. In nucleotides, the CDR3 is TGTGCCATCAGTGAGTCGGAGGGAACCTACGAGCAGTACTTC. This gives the protein CAISESEGTYEQYF.

This clonotype was picked up a small number of times. The rearrangement joins TRBV7-9 to TRBJ1-1; D not certain. The germline CDR1 and CDR2 sequences are SEHNR and FQNEAQ (reference sequence). Trimming took 1 base from V and 1 from J, leaving 16 bases between them. The CDR3 is 17 amino acids. The CDR3 sequence: CASSLVRIWGENTEAFF. Here the CDR3 DNA reads TGTGCCAGCAGCTTAGTACGTATCTGGGGTGAGAACACTGAAGCTTTCTTT.

This clonotype has a handful of counts. The chain uses TRBV4-2 and TRBJ2-3; D is uncertain. This CDR3 spans 15 amino acids. With 1 base removed from V and 0 bases from J, the gap between germline ends came to 8 bases. The germline V gene has CDR1 LGHNA and CDR2 YNFKEQ. In nucleotides, the CDR3 is TGTGCCAGCAGCCAAGGACAAACTAGCACAGATACGCAGTATTTT. Its protein is CASSQGQTSTDTQYF.

The sample holds a few counts of this clonotype. The chain couples TRBV20-1 to TRBJ2-1, with 13 bases lining up with TRBD2. The junction had 7 bases not matched to a gene; V was cut back by 5 bases and J by 9 bases. Per the germline V gene, CDR1 is DFQATT and CDR2 is SNEGSKA (reference sequence). The CDR3 covers 14 residues. The CDR3 region is CSAGGTSGIGEQFF. As DNA, the CDR3 is TGCAGTGCTGGCGGGACTAGCGGGATAGGTGAGCAGTTCTTC.

The chain has TRBV5-5 and TRBJ1-2, with 9 bases that match TRBD1. V lost 4 bases and J lost 7; bases outside the gene matches: 8. The CDR3 runs to 14 residues. Germline V CDR1 and CDR2: SGHKS, YYEKEE (reference sequence). DNA of the CDR3: TGTGCCAGCAGCCCGGACGGGACAGGGCGTGGCTACACCTTC. Translated, it gives CASSPDGTGRGYTF.

V gene TRBV6-5 combines with J gene TRBJ1-2; 9 nucleotides match TRBD1. Germline CDR1 MNHEY, CDR2 SVGAGI. The V and J ends lost 2 bases and 8 bases, in that order; junction bases with no gene match: 6. This CDR3 spans 14 amino acids. The CDR3 DNA follows: TGTGCCAGCAGTTACCTCGACAGGGGGGACGGCTACACCTTC. Its protein is CASSYLDRGDGYTF.

V gene TRBV11-2 combines with J gene TRBJ2-3; no definite D call. The V gene's germline CDR1 is SGHAT and CDR2 FQNNGV. V shed 5 bases and J shed 0 bases, with 6 bases lying between them. This CDR3 has 13 amino acids. CDR3 sequence (DNA): TGTGCCAGCAGCCAGGAAAGCACAGATACGCAGTATTTT. Protein product: CASSQESTDTQYF.

J is TRBJ2-7 and V is TRBV5-1; D perhaps matches TRBD1 (6 bases). Germline V gives CDR1 SGHRS, CDR2 YFSETQ. V was trimmed by 0 bases and J by 8 bases, leaving 24 bases between them. There are 17 residues in the CDR3. CDR3 nucleotides: TGCGCCAGCAGCTTGGGAGGAACAGGGAATGAAGGGGCGAAGCAGTACTTC. This translates into CASSLGGTGNEGAKQYF.

This chain links TRBV4-2 with TRBJ2-4; 7 nucleotides agree with TRBD2. CDR1 and CDR2 from the germline V gene are LGHNA and YNFKEQ. The CDR3 runs to 15 residues. With 2 bases clipped from V and 5 bases from J, the junction kept 6 bases outside the gene matches. This CDR3 is CASSQTGTTQNIQYF. DNA of the CDR3: TGTGCCAGCAGCCAAACCGGGACTACACAAAACATTCAGTACTTC.